Following are 19 T cell receptor beta chains from one sample sequenced in a study of T cell responses to AZD1222 COVID-19 vaccine. Profiled with immunoSEQ multiplex PCR; TCRdb holds only in-frame clones, not every one. The table has 80,000 to 100,000 clones, roughly 90% seen once. Sequences were derived from peripheral blood, sampled on day 0 of MenACWY control vaccination. All receptors come from an adult in good health.

The chain has TRBV7-9 and TRBJ1-4; 7 bases map to TRBD1. In germline, CDR1 is SEHNR, CDR2 FQNEAQ (reference sequence). The CDR3 has 15 amino acids. V gave up 5 bases and J gave up 7 bases; unmatched junction bases: 10. CDR3 sequence: CASSPQGRLSEKLFF. The DNA of the CDR3 is TGTGCCAGCAGCCCACAGGGGCGCTTAAGTGAAAAACTGTTTTTT.

This rearrangement joins TRBV28 to TRBJ1-2; TRBD1 matches 8 bases. This CDR3 is built from 13 residues. CDR1 is MDHEN, CDR2 SYDVKM, per germline. With V trimmed by 5 bases and J by 4 bases, 3 bases remained unmatched. CDR3 loop: CASSRQGTYGYTF. DNA for the CDR3: TGTGCCAGCAGTCGACAGGGGACCTATGGCTACACCTTC.

The chain has TRBV11-3 and TRBJ1-6; the match to TRBD1 covers 7 bases. There are 13 residues in the CDR3. V lost 3 bases to trimming and J lost 11 bases; unmatched junction nucleotides: 4. Germline CDR1 reads SGHNT; CDR2 reads YENEEA. This chain's CDR3 is CASSFRQGAPLHF. The CDR3 DNA sequence: TGTGCCAGCAGCTTTCGCCAGGGGGCACCCCTCCACTTT. Looking up the rest from reference TRBV11-3 and TRBJ1-6 gives the full variable domain: EAGVVQSPRYKIIEKKQPVAFWCNPISGHNTLYWYLQNLGQGPELLIRYENEEAVDDSQLPKDRFSAERLKGVDSTLKIQPAELGDSAVYLCASSFRQGAPLHFGNGTRLTVT.

The V gene is TRBV7-6, the J gene TRBJ2-7; 9 positions agree with TRBD1. This CDR3 has 15 amino acids. The V gene's germline CDR1 is SGHVS and CDR2 FNYEAQ. Trimming removed 5 bases from V and 1 base from J; junction bases left unmatched: 6. CDR3 sequence (DNA): TGTGCCAGCAGCCTAAGTGGACAGGGGTCCTACGAGCAGTACTTC. The encoded protein is CASSLSGQGSYEQYF.

The CDR3 bases are TGCGCCAGCAGCCATGACAATACAGGGGCAGATACGCAGTATTTT. It translates to CASSHDNTGADTQYF. J is TRBJ2-3 and V is TRBV4-3; 7 bases agree with TRBD1. Losses at the gene ends were 3 bases for V and 4 bases for J; bases not matched to a gene: 7. The CDR3 totals 15 residues. Germline V CDR1 and CDR2: LGHNA, YSLEER.

V and J are TRBV7-2 and TRBJ1-5; D is possibly TRBD1 (6 bases). There are 14 residues in the CDR3. CDR1 is SGHTA, CDR2 FQGNSA, per germline. Trimming left V 1 base short and J 7 bases short, with 11 bases between. The CDR3 DNA reads as TGTGCCAGCAGCTTAGGTACAGGGTGGCAGCCCCAGCATTTT. It specifies CASSLGTGWQPQHF. Filled out from reference TRBV7-2 and TRBJ1-5, the complete variable domain reads GAGVSQSPSNKVTEKGKDVELRCDPISGHTALYWYRQSLGQGLEFLIYFQGNSAPDKSGLPSDRFSAERTGGSVSTLTIQRTQQEDSAVYLCASSLGTGWQPQHFGDGTRLSIL.

The V gene is TRBV29-1, the J gene TRBJ2-1; D gene ambiguous. Germline V gene sequence: CDR1 SQVTM, CDR2 ANQGSEA. This CDR3 region has 13 residues. V lost 0 bases and J lost 7, with 10 bases in between. Here the CDR3 reads CSVEEGYSNEQFF. For the CDR3, the DNA is TGCAGCGTTGAAGAAGGCTATTCTAATGAGCAGTTCTTC.

This clone was seen once. The CDR3 region is CASSFGRGGINTEAFF. The CDR3 DNA reads as TGCGCCAGCAGCTTCGGCCGGGGTGGCATCAACACTGAAGCTTTCTTT. The rearrangement links TRBV5-1 to TRBJ1-1; D call uncertain. Trimming removed 2 bases from V and 2 bases from J, with 16 bases in between. The CDR3 is 16 residues long. Germline lookup yields CDR1 SGHRS and CDR2 YFSETQ.

The CDR3 here is CASSVVGTSGVLLQYF. In DNA, the CDR3 is TGTGCCAGCAGCGTAGTCGGCACTAGCGGGGTTCTATTGCAGTACTTC. The J gene is TRBJ2-7, the V gene TRBV9, with 10 positions matching TRBD2. Germline V gives CDR1 SGDLS, CDR2 YYNGEE. V was pared by 0 bases and J by 9 bases, with 12 bases of the junction left unmatched. CDR3 length equals 16 residues.

The chain recombines TRBV30 with TRBJ1-2, with D possibly TRBD1 on 5 matching bases. This CDR3 is built from 11 residues. The germline V gene has CDR1 GTSNPN and CDR2 SVGIG (reference sequence). This CDR3 is CASQGSDGYTF. The CDR3 region has the DNA TGTGCTTCTCAGGGCAGCGATGGCTACACCTTC.

The chain links TRBV7-9 to TRBJ2-3; D uncertain. Germline lookup yields CDR1 SEHNR and CDR2 FQNEAQ (reference sequence). The CDR3 loop spans 13 amino acids. V was clipped by 5 bases and J by 8 bases, with 14 bases between them. The CDR3 loop reads CASSTAPAPTQYF. The CDR3 DNA is TGTGCCAGCAGCACGGCCCCGGCCCCTACGCAGTATTTT.

The chain employs TRBV5-8 and TRBJ1-6, with 7 bases that match TRBD1. Germline V gives CDR1 SGHTS, CDR2 YDEGEE. The CDR3 runs 15 residues. Losses at the gene ends were 5 bases for V and 5 bases for J; bases not matched to a gene: 7. CDR3 amino acids: CASSRGGQHNSPLHF. As DNA, the CDR3 is TGTGCCAGCAGTAGAGGGGGCCAGCATAATTCACCCCTCCACTTT.

This clone has only a few counts. CDR3 nucleotide sequence: TGTGCCAGCAGCCCCCCCCGGGAAGGCTACGAGCAGTACTTC. Its protein product is CASSPPREGYEQYF. V usage is TRBV11-2 and J usage is TRBJ2-7, with TRBD2 as a possible D gene (5 bases). Trimming pared 5 bases from V and 3 bases from J, leaving 14 bases between. The CDR3 extends over 14 amino acids. CDR1 and CDR2 from the germline V gene are SGHAT and FQNNGV. Full variable domain (rest looked up from reference TRBV11-2 and TRBJ2-7): EAGVAQSPRYKIIEKRQSVAFWCNPISGHATLYWYQQILGQGPKLLIQFQNNGVVDDSQLPKDRFSAERLKGVDSTLKIQPAKLEDSAVYLCASSPPREGYEQYFGPGTRLTVT.

This clone was observed many times. The chain uses TRBV4-2 and TRBJ2-7, with TRBD2 matching over 7 bases. Losses at the gene ends were 3 bases for V and 4 bases for J; bases not matched to a gene: 6. The CDR3 covers 14 residues. CDR1 and CDR2 (germline): LGHNA, YNFKEQ. CDR3 sequence: CASSQGAGRYEQYF. DNA of the CDR3: TGTGCCAGCAGCCAGGGAGCGGGGCGGTACGAGCAGTACTTC.

CDR3 amino acids: CASSNGQGADTQYF. Written as DNA, the CDR3 is TGCGCCAGCAGCAACGGACAGGGTGCAGATACGCAGTATTTT. The chain links TRBV5-1 to TRBJ2-3, with 8 bases lining up with TRBD1. Germline V gene data show CDR1 as SGHRS and CDR2 as YFSETQ. This CDR3 comprises 14 residues. The junction had 5 bases not matched to a gene; V was cut back by 4 bases and J by 4 bases.

The rearrangement links TRBV10-3 to TRBJ1-1, with D possibly being TRBD1 (6 bases). The CDR3 spans 15 residues. Germline V CDR1 and CDR2: ENHRY, SYGVKD. Trimming removed 1 base from V and 1 base from J, with 10 bases in between. The CDR3 sequence is CAISEWSRGNTEAFF. The CDR3 DNA follows: TGTGCCATCAGTGAGTGGTCCAGGGGGAACACTGAAGCTTTCTTT.

This chain links TRBV19 with TRBJ2-5; D unresolved. Germline CDR1 LNHDA, CDR2 SQIVND (reference sequence). Trimming stripped 7 bases from V and 5 bases from J, with 17 bases between. The CDR3 is 14 amino acids. CDR3 sequence: CASTTAHSGETQYF. CDR3 coding DNA: TGTGCCAGTACCACCGCGCACTCTGGGGAGACCCAGTACTTC.

V and J are TRBV7-8 and TRBJ2-5; D unclear. V lost 5 bases and J 5 bases, leaving 9 bases between the germline ends. The CDR3 is 12 residues long. The germline gives CDR1 SGHVS, CDR2 FQNEAQ. In DNA, the CDR3 is TGTGCCAGCAGCCCTCCCGGGGAGACCCAGTACTTC. It translates to CASSPPGETQYF.

The J gene is TRBJ1-2, the V gene TRBV12-5; D is perhaps TRBD1 (5 bases). The germline V and J ends were trimmed by 3 bases and 7 bases, with 12 bases remaining between them. From germline, CDR1 is LGHNT and CDR2 FRNRAP. The CDR3 runs 13 residues. The CDR3 region has the DNA TGTGCTAGTGGTTTACCAGGGCGGAGTGGCTACACCTTC. Its protein is CASGLPGRSGYTF.